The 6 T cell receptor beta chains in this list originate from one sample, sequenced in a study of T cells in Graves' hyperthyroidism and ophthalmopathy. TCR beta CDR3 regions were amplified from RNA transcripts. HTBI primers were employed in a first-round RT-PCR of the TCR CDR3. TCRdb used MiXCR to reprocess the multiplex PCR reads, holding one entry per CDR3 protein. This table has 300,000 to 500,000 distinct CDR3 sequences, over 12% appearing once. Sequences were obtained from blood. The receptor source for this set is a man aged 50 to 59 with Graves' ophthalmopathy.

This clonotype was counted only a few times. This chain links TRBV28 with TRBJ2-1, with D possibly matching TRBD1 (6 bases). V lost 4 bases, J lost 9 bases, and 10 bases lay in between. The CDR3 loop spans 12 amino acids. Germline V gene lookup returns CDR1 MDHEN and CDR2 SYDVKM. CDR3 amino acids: CASSSYRVEQFF. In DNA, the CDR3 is TGTGCCAGCAGTTCCTACAGGGTTGAGCAGTTCTTC.

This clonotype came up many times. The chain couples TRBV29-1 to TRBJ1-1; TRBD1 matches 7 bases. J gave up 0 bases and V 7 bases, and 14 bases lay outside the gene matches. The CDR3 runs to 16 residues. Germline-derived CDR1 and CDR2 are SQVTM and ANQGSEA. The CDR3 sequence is CSADLGQQLMNTEAFF. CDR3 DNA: TGCAGCGCTGACCTGGGACAGCAATTAATGAACACTGAAGCTTTCTTT.

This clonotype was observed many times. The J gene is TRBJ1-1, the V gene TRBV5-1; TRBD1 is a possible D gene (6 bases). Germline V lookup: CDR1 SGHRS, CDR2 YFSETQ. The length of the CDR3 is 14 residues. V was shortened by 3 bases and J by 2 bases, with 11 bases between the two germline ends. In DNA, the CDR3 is TGCGCCAGCAGCTGGACCGGGACAAACACTGAAGCTTTCTTT. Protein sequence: CASSWTGTNTEAFF.

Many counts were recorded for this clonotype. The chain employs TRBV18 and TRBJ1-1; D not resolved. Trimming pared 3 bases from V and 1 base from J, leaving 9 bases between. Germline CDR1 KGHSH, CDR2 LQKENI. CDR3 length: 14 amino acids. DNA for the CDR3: TGTGCCAGCTCACCGCTGGAGCAGAACACTGAAGCTTTCTTT. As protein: CASSPLEQNTEAFF.

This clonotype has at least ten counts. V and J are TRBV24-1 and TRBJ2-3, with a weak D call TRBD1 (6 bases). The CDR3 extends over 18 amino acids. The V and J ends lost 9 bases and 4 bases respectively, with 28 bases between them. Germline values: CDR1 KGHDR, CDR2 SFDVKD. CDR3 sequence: CATGGWGSGTGIADTQYF. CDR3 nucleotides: TGTGCCACCGGAGGTTGGGGAAGTGGTACAGGGATCGCAGATACGCAGTATTTT.

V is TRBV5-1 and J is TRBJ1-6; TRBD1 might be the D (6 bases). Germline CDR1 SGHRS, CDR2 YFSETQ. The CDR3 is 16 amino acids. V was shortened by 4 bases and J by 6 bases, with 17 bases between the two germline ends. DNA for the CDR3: TGCGCCAGCAGCGAAAAACCCGGACAGTTTAATTCACCCCTCCACTTT. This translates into CASSEKPGQFNSPLHF.